Listed below are T cell receptor beta chains from one sample, sequenced in a study of CDR3 diversity in severe acne. TCRdb re-analysed the PCR reads in MiXCR, keeping a single row per CDR3 protein. Here the sample spans about 84,000 distinct CDR3 sequences, over 40% being singletons. Input material: blood. These TCRs come from a male donor in good health, without acne. Both conserved end residues are part of each CDR3. D genes are given only for firm matches. Not every row has a clone size; where given, it reads once, few, many or a size class.

>TRBJ2-7|TRBV2|13|.|.
CAARWTSSYEQYF
TGTGCCGCAAGGTGGACAAGCTCCTACGAGCAGTACTTC
>TRBJ1-1|TRBV6-5|16|many|TRBD1
CASSRTGTGVNTEAFF
TGTGCCAGCAGTCGTACCGGGACAGGGGTAAACACTGAAGCTTTCTTT
>TRBJ2-3|TRBV12-3/TRBV12-4|16|many|.
CASSLRELDSTDTQYF
TGTGCCAGCAGCCTCCGGGAGCTGGATAGCACAGATACGCAGTATTTT
>TRBJ2-3|TRBV20-1|15|medium-sized|TRBD2
CSARKGGYGTDTQYF
TGCAGTGCTAGAAAGGGAGGGTACGGCACAGATACGCAGTATTTT
>TRBJ2-1|TRBV6-1|21|many|TRBD2
CASSDAATGTSGRARDNEQFF
TGTGCCAGCAGTGATGCGGCCACCGGGACTAGCGGGAGGGCCAGGGACAATGAGCAGTTCTTC
>TRBJ1-1|TRBV20-1|12|.|.
CSTRDWDTGAFF
TGCAGCACCAGGGATTGGGACACTGGAGCTTTCTTT
>TRBJ2-5|TRBV7-3|14|once|TRBD2
CAGSPGTGGEAQYF
TGTGCCGGCAGCCCCGGGACGGGGGGAGAGGCCCAGTACTTC
>TRBJ1-1|TRBV7-6|13|.|.
CASSWGGGAESFF
.
>TRBJ2-3|TRBV20-1|15|.|TRBD2
CSARGRGARTDTQYF
TGCAGTGCTAGAGGGCGGGGGGCTCGCACAGATACGCAGTATTTT
>TRBJ2-7|TRBV7-2|12|once|.
CASSPQATVQYF
TGTGCCAGCAGCCCACAAGCCACCGTGCAGTACTTC
>TRBJ2-7|TRBV10-3|15|.|TRBD2
CAISDLAGGPYEQYF
TGTGCCATCAGTGATCTTGCGGGAGGTCCCTACGAGCAGTACTTC
>TRBJ2-5|TRBV6-5|18|few|TRBD2
CASSELLAGGPSEETQYF
TGTGCCAGCAGTGAACTGCTAGCGGGAGGGCCGTCGGAAGAGACCCAGTACTTC
>TRBJ2-3|TRBV9|12|once|TRBD2
CANSGRRDTQYF
TGTGCCAACAGCGGGAGGCGAGATACGCAGTATTTT
>TRBJ2-3|TRBV5-1|14|.|.
CASSLMARTDTQYF
TGCGCCAGCAGCCTGATGGCACGGACAGATACGCAGTATTTT
>TRBJ1-6|TRBV6-1|15|many|TRBD1
CASTLGTAYNSPLHF
TGTGCCAGCACTCTCGGGACAGCTTATAATTCACCCCTCCACTTT
>TRBJ2-7|TRBV6-4|15|.|.
CASSVSGTETYEQYF
TGTGCCAGCAGCGTGTCCGGGACGGAGACCTACGAGCAGTACTTC
>TRBJ1-5|TRBV19|17|once|TRBD1
CASSARDRGGGNQPQHF
TGTGCCAGTAGTGCCCGGGACAGGGGAGGGGGCAATCAGCCCCAGCATTTT
>TRBJ2-5|TRBV5-4|13|.|.
CASSFRAREAQYF
TGTGCCAGCAGCTTTCGAGCGAGGGAGGCCCAGTACTTC
>TRBJ1-2|TRBV5-1|12|.|.
CASNSDTYGYTF
TGCGCCAGCAACTCCGACACATATGGCTACACCTTC
>TRBJ2-7|TRBV4-1|14|.|TRBD1
CASSLSDRGTEQYF
TGCGCCAGCAGCCTCTCGGACAGGGGGACGGAGCAGTACTTC
>TRBJ2-3|TRBV2|14|.|.
CASNVGGSEGTQYF
TGTGCCAGCAACGTAGGAGGCTCCGAAGGTACGCAGTATTTT
>TRBJ2-7|TRBV4-1|15|.|TRBD2
CASSQGGGSSYEQYF
TGCGCCAGCAGCCAAGGGGGCGGGAGCTCCTACGAGCAGTACTTC
>TRBJ1-5|TRBV2|15|.|.
CASSVGPYSNQPQHF
TGTGCCAGCAGTGTCGGACCTTATAGCAATCAGCCCCAGCATTTT
>TRBJ2-7|TRBV11-2|11|many|.
CASSLNLEQYF
TGTGCCAGCAGCTTAAATCTCGAGCAGTACTTC
>TRBJ1-1|TRBV10-1|13|.|.
CASSESGKPGAFF
TGCGCCAGCAGTGAGTCGGGGAAGCCTGGGGCTTTCTTT
>TRBJ1-6|TRBV29-1|14|.|.
CSARDWAIDSPLHF
TGCAGCGCCCGGGACTGGGCTATTGATTCACCCCTCCACTTT
>TRBJ1-5|TRBV6-6|16|many|.
CASTITGTMSNQPQHF
TGTGCCAGCACCATTACAGGCACTATGAGCAATCAGCCCCAGCATTTT
>TRBJ1-4|TRBV2|16|few|TRBD1
CASRKQGFATNEKLFF
TGTGCCAGTCGGAAACAGGGGTTTGCCACTAATGAAAAACTGTTTTTT
>TRBJ2-7|TRBV2|11|medium-sized|.
CASAGIYEQYF
TGTGCCAGCGCCGGGATCTACGAGCAGTACTTC
>TRBJ2-7|TRBV7-6|14|medium-sized|.
CASSLGGKGGEQYF
TGTGCCAGCAGCTTAGGAGGTAAGGGTGGCGAGCAGTACTTC
>TRBJ2-3|TRBV7-9|13|.|TRBD2
CASSFSGMYTQYF
TGTGCCAGCAGCTTTAGCGGGATGTATACGCAGTATTTT
>TRBJ2-1|TRBV5-1|13|.|.
CASSSVAYDEQFF
TGCGCCAGCAGCTCTGTGGCCTACGATGAGCAGTTCTTC
>TRBJ1-2|TRBV7-9|14|once|.
CASSRAGEIYGYTF
TGTGCCAGCAGCCGGGCGGGGGAAATCTATGGCTACACCTTC
>TRBJ1-3|TRBV20-1|13|.|.
CSAKTITVNTIYF
TGCAGTGCCAAGACCATCACGGTTAACACCATATATTTT
>TRBJ2-3|TRBV24-1|14|.|.
CATSDWTVTDTQYF
TGTGCCACCAGTGACTGGACGGTCACAGATACGCAGTATTTT
>TRBJ1-1|TRBV5-8|11|.|.
CASSRRGGAFF
TGTGCCAGCAGCCGACGGGGAGGAGCTTTCTTT
>TRBJ1-1|TRBV5-1|15|many|.
CASSLGTSGNTEAFF
TGCGCCAGCAGCTTGGGTACTTCAGGGAACACTGAAGCTTTCTTT
>TRBJ2-7|TRBV7-3|13|.|.
CASTPGPGYEQYF
TGTGCCAGCACTCCGGGCCCCGGCTACGAGCAGTACTTC
>TRBJ1-1|TRBV29-1|14|few|.
CSVRIREGRTEAFF
TGCAGCGTTAGAATCAGGGAAGGAAGGACTGAAGCTTTCTTT
>TRBJ1-5|TRBV19|13|.|.
CASRRRTDRPQHF
TGTGCCAGTAGGAGGCGGACAGATCGGCCCCAGCATTTT
>TRBJ1-2|TRBV24-1|14|few|.
CATSDLTLNYGYTF
TGTGCCACCAGTGACCTGACACTGAACTATGGCTACACCTTC
>TRBJ1-4|TRBV4-1|14|.|.
CASSFRQEGEKLFF
TGCGCCAGCAGCTTTCGACAGGAGGGTGAAAAACTGTTTTTT
>TRBJ2-5|TRBV5-4|13|few|.
CASSLVGQETQYF
TGCGCCAGCAGCTTGGTAGGTCAAGAGACCCAGTACTTC
>TRBJ2-5|TRBV7-9|12|once|.
CASSVSGLTQYF
TGTGCCAGCAGCGTTTCGGGGTTGACCCAGTACTTC
>TRBJ2-1|TRBV7-3|16|once|.
CASSLWAGVSYNEQFF
TGTGCCAGCAGCTTATGGGCAGGGGTCTCCTACAATGAGCAGTTCTTC
>TRBJ1-2|TRBV7-9|13|.|.
CASSLVQNYGYTF
TGTGCCAGCAGCTTAGTACAGAACTATGGCTACACCTTC
>TRBJ2-3|TRBV5-1|16|once|.
CASSLGLTQGTDTQYF
TGCGCCAGCAGCTTGGGGCTAACTCAAGGCACAGATACGCAGTATTTT
>TRBJ2-5|TRBV12-3/TRBV12-4|14|many|.
CASSFPPQQETQYF
TGTGCCAGCAGTTTCCCCCCACAACAAGAGACCCAGTACTTC
>TRBJ2-5|TRBV2|13|many|.
CASSVQGEETQYF
TGTGCCAGCAGTGTACAAGGGGAAGAGACCCAGTACTTC
>TRBJ2-7|TRBV12-3/TRBV12-4|17|many|TRBD2
CASSYYILAGGPVEQYF
TGTGCCAGCAGTTATTACATCTTAGCGGGAGGGCCTGTTGAGCAGTACTTC
>TRBJ2-5|TRBV7-9|16|.|TRBD2
CASSPRTSGRTETQYF
TGTGCCAGCAGCCCCCGGACTAGCGGGAGGACGGAGACCCAGTACTTC
>TRBJ1-1|TRBV20-1|13|many|.
CSATGTVNTEAFF
TGCAGTGCTACCGGGACGGTGAACACTGAAGCTTTCTTT
>TRBJ2-7|TRBV5-1|13|.|.
CASRRDTEYEQYF
TGCGCCAGCAGAAGGGACACGGAGTACGAGCAGTACTTC
>TRBJ2-2|TRBV29-1|13|.|.
CSVDVGGTGELFF
TGCAGCGTTGACGTGGGGGGCACCGGGGAGCTGTTTTTT
>TRBJ1-2|TRBV11-3|13|.|.
CASSSGPYYGYTF
TGTGCCAGCAGCTCAGGGCCCTACTATGGCTACACCTTC